Listed below are T cell receptor beta chains from one sample, sequenced in a study of identical twins. In TCRdb, the 5' RACE reads were re-called with MiXCR into one record per CDR3 protein. This sample has 260,000 or so distinct CDR3 sequences, with roughly 7.5% found just once. This sample also appeared in a second study, on yellow fever vaccine responses in identical twins.

The sequenced sample was CD8+ T cells sorted from blood. The source of these receptors is a woman aged 18 to 35 in good health. Both conserved end residues are part of each CDR3. Each record gives: clone size, D gene, V gene, J gene, CDR3 protein, CDR3 DNA. The D gene is left open where the match is weak. Size tells how often a clone was seen (once, few, many) or the class of an expanded clone, and some rows leave it out.

few	.	TRBV19	TRBJ2-1	CASTAPPSYNEQFF	TGTGCCAGTACGGCACCTCCCTCCTACAATGAGCAGTTCTTC
.	.	TRBV7-6	TRBJ2-2	CASSQLLGGAGELFF	TGTGCCAGCAGCCAGCTATTAGGAGGGGCCGGGGAGCTGTTTTTT
many	TRBD2	TRBV7-8	TRBJ2-1	CASSPTLAGEVF	TGTGCCAGCAGTCCCACTTTAGCGGGAGAAGTGTTC
.	TRBD2	TRBV7-9	TRBJ2-1	CASSRSGREQFF	TGTGCCAGCAGCCGAAGCGGGAGGGAGCAGTTCTTC
.	TRBD1	TRBV20-1	TRBJ1-6	CSARYRGQGALSPLHF	TGCAGTGCTAGATACAGGGGGCAAGGTGCCCTCTCACCCCTCCACTTT
few	TRBD1	TRBV12-5	TRBJ2-5	CASGHGQGVETQYF	TGTGCTAGTGGCCACGGACAGGGTGTAGAGACCCAGTACTTC
.	.	TRBV5-5	TRBJ2-1	CASSLVPRGVEQFF	TGTGCCAGCAGCTTGGTGCCAAGGGGGGTCGAGCAGTTCTTC
.	TRBD1	TRBV5-8	TRBJ1-5	CASSYGQGNQPQHF	TGTGCCAGCAGCTACGGACAGGGAAATCAGCCCCAGCATTTT
many	.	TRBV4-1	TRBJ1-1	CASSPWTGETEAFF	TGCGCCAGCAGCCCCTGGACTGGGGAAACTGAAGCTTTCTTT
many	.	TRBV29-1	TRBJ2-5	CSVEPGTRQAGAQETQYF	TGCAGCGTCGAACCAGGGACTCGACAGGCCGGGGCCCAAGAGACCCAGTACTTC
many	.	TRBV9	TRBJ2-1	CASSGPTNEQFF	TGTGCCAGCAGCGGACCTACGAATGAGCAGTTCTTC
few	.	TRBV24-1	TRBJ1-1	CATSLGAGTEAFF	TGTGCCACCAGTCTGGGGGCGGGCACTGAAGCTTTCTTT
few	TRBD2	TRBV7-7	TRBJ2-3	CASSLGSGSADTQYF	TGTGCCAGCAGCTTAGGCAGCGGGAGCGCGGATACGCAGTATTTT
.	TRBD1	TRBV27	TRBJ1-2	CASSLSLGQGAIYGYTF	TGTGCCAGCAGTTTATCGTTGGGTCAGGGGGCCATCTATGGCTACACCTTC
.	.	TRBV2	TRBJ2-1	CASRESQARGNEQFF	TGTGCCAGCCGAGAGTCGCAGGCGCGCGGCAATGAGCAGTTCTTC
few	.	TRBV7-9	TRBJ1-6	CASSGSRATGSPLHF	TGTGCCAGCAGCGGAAGCCGGGCCACGGGGTCACCCCTCCACTTT
few	.	TRBV12-3/TRBV12-4	TRBJ1-5	CASSLGTLGDQPQHF	TGTGCCAGCAGTTTAGGTACCTTGGGAGATCAGCCCCAGCATTTT
many	.	TRBV2	TRBJ2-1	CASSESDYNEQFF	TGTGCCAGCAGTGAATCGGATTACAATGAGCAGTTCTTC